A selection of T cell receptor beta chains follows, all from one sample in a study of memory CD8 T cells in hepatitis C reinfection. Repertoires were generated with immunoSEQ multiplex PCR, while TCRdb's copy carries only in-frame clones and drops some. Of 6,000 or so clones listed, roughly nine tenths are singletons. The sequencing input was naive CD8+ T cells sorted from blood. These receptors came from a man between 45 and 60 years old with hepatitis C virus infection. CDR3s leave out the opening cysteine and the closing phenylalanine or tryptophan. D genes are given only for firm matches. Clone size is shown for a subset of rows, as once, few, many or a class of expanded clone.

>TRBD1|TRBV4-1|-
ASSQGQGAPYEQY
>-|TRBV27|-
ASSFGTTNTEAF
>TRBD1|TRBV27|-
ASSYGQGDGYT
>-|TRBV27|-
ASGKQGGEQY
>-|TRBV23-1|-
ASSQSWRYEQY
>-|TRBV29-1|-
SVELRTLSYEQY
>TRBD2|TRBV28|-
ASSLAGGKTQY
>TRBD2|TRBV28|few
ASSLLAGNYNEQF
>TRBD2|TRBV30|-
AWSVGPSGRTDEQF
>-|TRBV4-1|-
ASSQEGVEDYGYT
>-|TRBV9|-
ASSVQVGALSYNEQF
>TRBD2|TRBV2|-
ASRWESGRYYNEQF
>TRBD2|TRBV7-8|-
ASQTMTSGRNEQF
>-|TRBV18|-
ASSPQGWNTEAF
>-|TRBV4-1|few
ASSQDSGEYEQY
>TRBD1|TRBV6-6|few
ASSSFGTGFGEQY
>TRBD2|TRBV27|-
ASRPTSGRKGTGELF
>-|TRBV11-3|-
ASSPRVSYEQY
>-|TRBV19|-
ASSMEGGEAF
>TRBD1|TRBV5-4|-
ASSFGAGQGLADTQY
>-|TRBV6-6|-
ASSSGGYEQY
>TRBD2|TRBV7-3|-
ASSSSGGTDTQY
>TRBD1|TRBV7-6|-
ASSPPTGFGTDTQY
>-|TRBV28|-
ASSTPGREDEKLF
>TRBD2|TRBV7-6|-
ASSFLAGGGPETQY
>TRBD2|TRBV7-9|-
ASSRSGSSYNEQF
>TRBD1|TRBV30|few
AWSLTGGAESNEKLF
>TRBD2|TRBV27|-
ASSYRLADPLGDEQF
>-|TRBV29-1|-
SVEPTGLITGEQY
>-|TRBV11-3|-
ASSPSVQGNEQF
>TRBD1|TRBV2|-
ASSDVDRAYEQY
>TRBD2|TRBV4-2|-
ASSQASREDSYNEQF
>TRBD2|TRBV4-1|-
ASSQFGTTSGIYNEQF
>-|TRBV6-6|once
ASSYSLGDEAF
>TRBD1|TRBV7-9|-
ASSSGTVNEKLF
>TRBD1|TRBV9|-
ASSVYQGAPMNTEAF
>-|TRBV9|-
ASSPSPGEQY
>-|TRBV7-9|few
ASSSLSGEAF
>-|TRBV11-2|-
ASSFGGITYEQY
>TRBD1|TRBV30|hyperexpanded
AWTPGQGYEQY
>TRBD2|TRBV28|-
ASSFSSGRASGELF
>-|TRBV5-1|-
ASSFFGLTYEQY
>TRBD2|TRBV7-9|-
ASSVLGTSVNNEQF
>TRBD1|TRBV7-8|-
ASSFQGTVSGNTIY
>-|TRBV9|-
ASSVDDRTYNEQF
>TRBD1|TRBV11-2|-
ASSLGQGNEQF
>TRBD1|TRBV9|-
ASSRRGTGGADTQY
>TRBD1|TRBV11-3|-
ASRPTGLGYEQY
>-|TRBV30|-
AWSLQFYEQF